The 13 T cell receptor beta chains reported below all come from one sample, sequenced in a study of blood T cells in healthy people across ages. Sample-barcoded 5' priming and a J-beta primer mix drove a second PCR of 7 to 11 cycles. A single record per CDR3 protein comes from TCRdb applying MiXCR to the 5' RACE reads. The sample has 600,000 to 850,000 distinct CDR3 sequences; approximately 25% are singletons. These sequences were also reported in another study, on T cells of mothers and their children.

What was sequenced was blood. The source of these receptors is a boy aged 5 to 17 in good health.

V is TRBV28 and J is TRBJ1-4; no firm D call. This CDR3 spans 14 amino acids. V was clipped by 7 bases and J by 6 bases, with 15 bases between them. Germline loops: CDR1 MDHEN, CDR2 SYDVKM. The CDR3 DNA reads as TGTGCCAGCACCATAGACGTTCAGGATGAAAAACTGTTTTTT. It codes for CASTIDVQDEKLFF. Drawing the rest from reference TRBV28 and TRBJ1-4, the complete variable domain is DVKVTQSSRYLVKRTGEKVFLECVQDMDHENMFWYRQDPGLGLRLIYFSYDVKMKEKGDIPEGYSVSREKKERFSLILESASTNQTSMYLCASTIDVQDEKLFFGSGTQLSVL.

The genes are TRBV5-1 and TRBJ2-1; possible D gene TRBD1, 5 bases. The V end was cut by 2 bases, the J end by 4 bases, with 13 bases between. The CDR3 extends over 15 amino acids. CDR1 is SGHRS, CDR2 YFSETQ, per germline. In nucleotides, the CDR3 is TGCGCCAGCAGCTTAAAGGACATGGGATACAATGAGCAGTTCTTC. Protein: CASSLKDMGYNEQFF.

This clonotype occurred a few times. Here the CDR3 reads CASSLEPISEQFF. DNA of the CDR3: TGTGCCAGCAGCCTCGAACCAATCAGTGAGCAGTTCTTC. This chain links TRBV7-3 with TRBJ2-1; D remains ambiguous. The CDR3 covers 13 residues. The germline gives CDR1 SGHTA, CDR2 FQGTGA. The V and J ends lost 5 bases and 9 bases respectively, with 14 bases between them.

This clonotype was detected only a few times. This rearrangement joins TRBV5-1 to TRBJ2-2; tentatively, D is TRBD2 (7 bases). Germline CDR1 is SGHRS and CDR2 is YFSETQ. V was cut by 1 base and J by 1 base, with 11 bases left in between. The CDR3 totals 16 residues. The CDR3 DNA follows: TGCGCCAGCAGCTTGCTAGGGGGGGAGAACACCGGGGAGCTGTTTTTT. This sequence encodes CASSLLGGENTGELFF.

J is TRBJ2-3 and V is TRBV20-1; TRBD2 aligns across 12 bases. Germline lookup yields CDR1 DFQATT and CDR2 SNEGSKA (reference sequence). The CDR3 consists of 16 residues. The junction had 7 bases not matched to a gene; V was cut back by 1 base and J by 5 bases. The DNA for the CDR3 is TGCAGTGCTAGAGGGGGTTCTAGCGGGAGGGGAGATACGCAGTATTTT. Protein sequence: CSARGGSSGRGDTQYF.

This chain uses TRBV25-1 with TRBJ1-2; unclear D gene. CDR1 is MGHDK, CDR2 SYGVNS, per germline. The V gene lost 6 bases and the J gene lost 4 bases, with 12 bases spanning the gap. The CDR3 has 13 amino acids. The CDR3: CASSEAKTYGYTF. DNA for the CDR3: TGTGCCAGCAGCGAGGCGAAGACCTATGGCTACACCTTC.

CDR3 protein: CASSFTQAYEQYF. The CDR3 DNA reads TGTGCCAGCAGCTTCACGCAGGCCTACGAGCAGTACTTC. The J gene is TRBJ2-7, the V gene TRBV13; D gene uncertain. Germline V gene sequence: CDR1 PRHDT, CDR2 FYEKMQ (reference sequence). The CDR3 length is 13 residues. V lost 3 bases to trimming and J lost 2 bases, with 8 bases between them. The full variable domain, rest sourced from reference TRBV13 and TRBJ2-7, is AAGVIQSPRHLIKEKRETATLKCYPIPRHDTVYWYQQGPGQDPQFLISFYEKMQSDKGSIPDRFSAQQFSDYHSELNMSSLELGDSALYFCASSFTQAYEQYFGPGTRLTVT.

This clonotype was counted between two and nine times. The J gene is TRBJ2-4, the V gene TRBV28; D is possibly TRBD1 (5 bases). CDR1 is MDHEN and CDR2 is SYDVKM in the germline V gene. V lost 7 bases and J 3 bases, leaving 10 bases between the germline ends. The CDR3 is 13 amino acids. CDR3 DNA: TGTGCCAGCATGGGGCATGACAAAAACATTCAGTACTTC. This gives the protein CASMGHDKNIQYF.

The chain carries TRBV7-2 and TRBJ1-3; maybe TRBD1 (6 bases). Per germline, CDR1 SGHTA and CDR2 FQGNSA. This CDR3 is 19 amino acids long. V lost 1 base and J lost 9, with 28 bases in between. CDR3: CASSLVGGREKDQRSTIYF. CDR3 DNA sequence: TGTGCCAGCAGCTTAGTAGGGGGTCGGGAGAAGGACCAAAGGAGCACCATATATTTT.

There are a few counts of this clonotype. CDR3 sequence (DNA): TGTGCCAGCAGTCCTGGGGACAGAGAAGAGACCCAGTACTTC. Translating gives CASSPGDREETQYF. The V call is TRBV28, the J call TRBJ2-5; 7 bases are shared with TRBD1. V was clipped by 5 bases and J by 3 bases; unmatched bases: 6. CDR3 length: 14 amino acids. The V gene's germline CDR1 is MDHEN and CDR2 SYDVKM.

The genes are TRBV18 and TRBJ1-4, with D possibly being TRBD1 (5 bases). V was cut by 0 bases and J by 6 bases, with 11 bases left in between. This CDR3 has 15 residues. Germline V lookup: CDR1 KGHSH, CDR2 LQKENI. CDR3 in amino acids: CASSPPSGTHEKLFF. CDR3 in DNA: TGTGCCAGCTCACCACCCTCCGGGACGCATGAAAAACTGTTTTTT.

A few counts support this clonotype. In DNA form, the CDR3 reads TGCGCCAGCAGCCAAGATACAGGGTGGCCCTACGAGCAGTACTTC. Its protein product is CASSQDTGWPYEQYF. This chain uses TRBV4-1 with TRBJ2-7, with D tentatively TRBD1 (6 bases). The V gene's germline CDR1 is MGHRA and CDR2 YSYEKL. This CDR3 region has 15 residues. V lost 0 bases to trimming and J lost 2 bases, with 11 bases between them.

The chain combines TRBV20-1 with TRBJ2-5; D not resolved. The closer fit of TRBJ2-1 to the DNA end suggests the J call may be wrong. CDR1 is DFQATT, CDR2 SNEGSKA, per germline (reference sequence). CDR3 length: 12 amino acids. Here the CDR3 reads CSARDIGNEQFF. The CDR3, as DNA: TGCAGTGCTAGAGATATAGGGAATGAGCAGTTCTTC.